This paragraph reports one T cell receptor beta chain. Its specificity is not known. The data were taken from a study of shared clonotypes between healthy human individuals. Study-level points and caveats: The low donor count limited represented genetic and exposure-history diversity.

Execution of the assay was at deep level. Assay used: immunoSEQ multiplex PCR; TCRdb lists only in-frame clones, some missing. The table has some 740,000 clones, 90% to 95% seen once; the top ten hold 24%. Naive CD8 cells comprised CD45RO-negative, CCR7-positively selected cells, excluding terminally differentiated effector memory CD45RA+ cells. Every contributor of samples was a Caucasian grown-up residing in Nashville, Tennessee. This CDR3 has 13 residues. V lost 0 bases, J lost 8 bases, and 11 bases lay in between. CDR1 and CDR2 (germline): SGHNT, YYREEE (reference sequence). Source material: naive CD8+ T cells sorted from blood. This TCR was recovered from a man aged 30 to 39 in good health. V usage is TRBV5-4 and J usage is TRBJ1-2; D is uncertain. CDR3 amino acids: CASSLGLRGGYTF. The CDR3 region has the DNA TGTGCCAGCAGCTTGGGGTTGAGAGGGGGCTACACCTTC. Filled out from reference TRBV5-4 and TRBJ1-2, the complete variable domain reads ETGVTQSPTHLIKTRGQQVTLRCSSQSGHNTVSWYQQALGQGPQFIFQYYREEENGRGNFPPRFSGLQFPNYSSELNVNALELDDSALYLCASSLGLRGGYTFGSGTRLTVV.